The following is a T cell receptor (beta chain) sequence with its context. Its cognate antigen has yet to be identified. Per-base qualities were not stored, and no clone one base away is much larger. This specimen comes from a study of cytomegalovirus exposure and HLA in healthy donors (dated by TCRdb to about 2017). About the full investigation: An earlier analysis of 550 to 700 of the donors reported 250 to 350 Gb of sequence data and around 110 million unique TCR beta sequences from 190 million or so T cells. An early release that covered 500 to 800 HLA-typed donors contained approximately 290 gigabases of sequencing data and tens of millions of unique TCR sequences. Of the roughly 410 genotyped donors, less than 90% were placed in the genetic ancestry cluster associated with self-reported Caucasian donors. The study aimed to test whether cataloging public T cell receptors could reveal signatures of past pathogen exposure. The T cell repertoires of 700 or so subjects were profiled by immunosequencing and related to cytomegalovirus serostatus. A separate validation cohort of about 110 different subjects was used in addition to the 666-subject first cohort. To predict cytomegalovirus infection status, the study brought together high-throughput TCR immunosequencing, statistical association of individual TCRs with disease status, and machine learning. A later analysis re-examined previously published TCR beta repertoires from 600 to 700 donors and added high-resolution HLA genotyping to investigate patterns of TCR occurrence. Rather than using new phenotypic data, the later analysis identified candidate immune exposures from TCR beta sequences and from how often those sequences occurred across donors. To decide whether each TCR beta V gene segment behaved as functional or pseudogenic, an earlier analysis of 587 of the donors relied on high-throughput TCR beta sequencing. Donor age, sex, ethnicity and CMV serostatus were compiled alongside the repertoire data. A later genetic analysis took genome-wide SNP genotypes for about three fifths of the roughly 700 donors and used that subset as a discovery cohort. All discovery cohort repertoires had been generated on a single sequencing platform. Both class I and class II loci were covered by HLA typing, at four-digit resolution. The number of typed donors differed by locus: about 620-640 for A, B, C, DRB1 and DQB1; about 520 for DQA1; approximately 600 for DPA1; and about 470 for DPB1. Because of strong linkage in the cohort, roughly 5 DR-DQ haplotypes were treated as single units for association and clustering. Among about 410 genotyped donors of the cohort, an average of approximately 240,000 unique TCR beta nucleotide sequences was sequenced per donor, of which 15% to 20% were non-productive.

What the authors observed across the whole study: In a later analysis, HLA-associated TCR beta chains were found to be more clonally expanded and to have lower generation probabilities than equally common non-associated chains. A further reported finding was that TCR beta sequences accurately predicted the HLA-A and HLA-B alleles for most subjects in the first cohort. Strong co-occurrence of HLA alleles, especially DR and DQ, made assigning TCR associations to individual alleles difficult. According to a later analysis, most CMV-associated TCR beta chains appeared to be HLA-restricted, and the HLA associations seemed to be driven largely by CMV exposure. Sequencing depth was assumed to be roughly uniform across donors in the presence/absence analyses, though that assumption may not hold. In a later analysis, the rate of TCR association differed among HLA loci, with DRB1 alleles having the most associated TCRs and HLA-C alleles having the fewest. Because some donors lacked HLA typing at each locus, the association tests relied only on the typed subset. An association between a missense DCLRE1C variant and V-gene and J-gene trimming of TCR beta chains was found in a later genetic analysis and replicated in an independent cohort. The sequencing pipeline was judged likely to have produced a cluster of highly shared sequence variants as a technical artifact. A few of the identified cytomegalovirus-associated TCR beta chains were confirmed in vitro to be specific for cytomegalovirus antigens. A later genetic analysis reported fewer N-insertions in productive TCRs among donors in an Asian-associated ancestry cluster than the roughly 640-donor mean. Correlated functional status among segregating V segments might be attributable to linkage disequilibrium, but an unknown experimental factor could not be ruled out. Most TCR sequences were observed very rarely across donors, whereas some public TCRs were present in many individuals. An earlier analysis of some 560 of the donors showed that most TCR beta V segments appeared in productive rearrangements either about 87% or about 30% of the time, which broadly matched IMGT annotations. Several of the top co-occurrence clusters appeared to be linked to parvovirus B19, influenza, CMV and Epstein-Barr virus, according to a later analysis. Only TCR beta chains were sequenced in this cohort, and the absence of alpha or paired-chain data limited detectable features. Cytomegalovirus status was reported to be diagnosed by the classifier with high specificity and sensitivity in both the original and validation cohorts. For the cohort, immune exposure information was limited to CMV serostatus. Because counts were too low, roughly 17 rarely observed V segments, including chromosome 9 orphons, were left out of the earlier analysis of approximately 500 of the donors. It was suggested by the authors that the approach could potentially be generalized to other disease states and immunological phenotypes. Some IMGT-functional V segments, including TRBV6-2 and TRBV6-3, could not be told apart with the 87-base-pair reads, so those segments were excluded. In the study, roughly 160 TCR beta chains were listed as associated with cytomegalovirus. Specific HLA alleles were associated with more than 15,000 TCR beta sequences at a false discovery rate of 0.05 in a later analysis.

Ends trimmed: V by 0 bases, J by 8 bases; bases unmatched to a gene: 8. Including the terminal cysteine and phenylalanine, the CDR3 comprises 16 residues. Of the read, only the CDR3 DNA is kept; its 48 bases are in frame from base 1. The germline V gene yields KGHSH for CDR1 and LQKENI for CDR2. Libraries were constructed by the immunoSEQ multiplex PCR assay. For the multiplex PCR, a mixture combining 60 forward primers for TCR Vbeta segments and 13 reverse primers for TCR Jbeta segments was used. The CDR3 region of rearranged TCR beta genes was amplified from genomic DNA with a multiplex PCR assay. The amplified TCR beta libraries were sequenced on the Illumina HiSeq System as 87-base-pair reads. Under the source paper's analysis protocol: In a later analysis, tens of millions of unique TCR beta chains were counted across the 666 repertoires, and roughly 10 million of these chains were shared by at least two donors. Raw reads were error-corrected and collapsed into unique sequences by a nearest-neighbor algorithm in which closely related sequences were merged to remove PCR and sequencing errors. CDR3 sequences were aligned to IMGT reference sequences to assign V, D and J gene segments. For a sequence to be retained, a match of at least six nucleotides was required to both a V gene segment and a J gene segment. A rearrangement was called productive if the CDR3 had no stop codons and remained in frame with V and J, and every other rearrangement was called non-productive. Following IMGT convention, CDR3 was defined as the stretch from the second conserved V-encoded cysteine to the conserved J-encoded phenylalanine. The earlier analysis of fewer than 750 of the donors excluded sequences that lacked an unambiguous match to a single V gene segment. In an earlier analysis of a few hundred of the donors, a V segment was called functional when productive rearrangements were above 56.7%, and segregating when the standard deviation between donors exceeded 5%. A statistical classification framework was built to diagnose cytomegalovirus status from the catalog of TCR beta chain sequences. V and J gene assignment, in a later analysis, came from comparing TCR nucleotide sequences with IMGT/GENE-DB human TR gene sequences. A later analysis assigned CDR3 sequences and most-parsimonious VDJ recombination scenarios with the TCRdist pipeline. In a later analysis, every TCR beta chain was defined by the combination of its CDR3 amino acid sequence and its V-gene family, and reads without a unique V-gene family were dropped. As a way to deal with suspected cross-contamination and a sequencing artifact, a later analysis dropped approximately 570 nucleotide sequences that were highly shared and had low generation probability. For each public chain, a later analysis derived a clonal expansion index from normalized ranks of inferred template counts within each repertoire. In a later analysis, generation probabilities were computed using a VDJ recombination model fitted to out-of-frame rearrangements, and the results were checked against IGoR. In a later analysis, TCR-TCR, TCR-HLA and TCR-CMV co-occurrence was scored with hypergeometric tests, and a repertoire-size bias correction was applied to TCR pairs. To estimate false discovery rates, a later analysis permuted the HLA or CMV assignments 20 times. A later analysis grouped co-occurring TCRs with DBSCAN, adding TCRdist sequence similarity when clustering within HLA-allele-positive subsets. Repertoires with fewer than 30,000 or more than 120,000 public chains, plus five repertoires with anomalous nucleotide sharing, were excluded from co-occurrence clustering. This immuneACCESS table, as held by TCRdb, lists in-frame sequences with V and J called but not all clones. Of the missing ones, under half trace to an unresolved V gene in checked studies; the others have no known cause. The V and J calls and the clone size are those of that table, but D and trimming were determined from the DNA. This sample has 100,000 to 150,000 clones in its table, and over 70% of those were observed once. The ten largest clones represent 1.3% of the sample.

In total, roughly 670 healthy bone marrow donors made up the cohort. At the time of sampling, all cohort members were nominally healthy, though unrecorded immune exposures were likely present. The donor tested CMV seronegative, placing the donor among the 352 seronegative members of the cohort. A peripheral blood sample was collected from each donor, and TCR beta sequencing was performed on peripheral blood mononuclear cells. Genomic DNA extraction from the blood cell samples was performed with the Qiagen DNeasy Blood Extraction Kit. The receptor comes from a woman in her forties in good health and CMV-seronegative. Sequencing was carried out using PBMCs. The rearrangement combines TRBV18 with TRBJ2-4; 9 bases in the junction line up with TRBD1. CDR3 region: CASSPPWGTGRDIQYF. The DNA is TGTGCCAGCTCACCACCTTGGGGGACAGGGCGGGACATTCAGTACTTC.